This is a list of T cell receptor beta chains from one sample in a study of early T cells in non-severe SARS-CoV-2 infection. MiXCR, run by TCRdb on the 5' RACE reads, gives a single entry per CDR3 protein. The table has about 40,000 distinct CDR3 sequences, roughly 5% seen once. What was sequenced was whole blood. These receptors came from an adult who was a healthcare worker with PCR-confirmed SARS-CoV-2 infection or an uninfected control (not recorded which). Each CDR3 is given with its conserved first and last residue. The order of the fields is D gene, clone size, J gene, V gene, CDR3 DNA, CDR3 protein. D genes are given only for firm matches. Only some rows state a clone size, as once, few, many or a class for expanded clones.

TRBD1 many TRBJ1-1 TRBV15 TGTGCCACCAGCGGCGACAGGGGGTTAACTTTCTTT CATSGDRGLTFF
. many TRBJ2-3 TRBV3-1 TGTGCCAGCAGCCCCTCCACGGGACATAGCACAGATACGCAGTATTTT CASSPSTGHSTDTQYF
. many TRBJ2-7 TRBV5-1 TGCGCCAGCAGCTTGGAAGGATACGAGCAGTACTTC CASSLEGYEQYF
. . TRBJ1-1 TRBV6-2/TRBV6-3 TGTGCCAGCAGCCGGGATGAAATCACTGAAGCTTTCTTT CASSRDEITEAFF
. . TRBJ1-1 TRBV7-2 TGTGCCAGCGAAAAAATTGGCAATATGAACACTGAAGCTTTCTTT CASEKIGNMNTEAFF
TRBD2 many TRBJ2-1 TRBV7-8 TGTGCCAGCAGCTTTAAAGTCGGGGGGGCCGAGCAGTTCTTC CASSFKVGGAEQFF
. many TRBJ2-7 TRBV7-6 TGTGCCAGCAGCCCCGTCATACCTCCGCTAGGGTTGGAGCAGTACTTC CASSPVIPPLGLEQYF
. medium-sized TRBJ1-2 TRBV4-1 TGCGCCAGCAGCCGGGATGGGTCCGGCTACACCTTC CASSRDGSGYTF
. few TRBJ2-3 TRBV28 TGTGCCAGCAGTCCCGTCGACAACCTTCCAACAGATACGCAGTATTTT CASSPVDNLPTDTQYF
. . TRBJ1-1 TRBV5-8 TGTGCCAGCAGCTCACTTCCAAGGGGTCTAGCTGAAGCTTTCTTT CASSSLPRGLAEAFF
TRBD1 many TRBJ2-2 TRBV7-2 TGTGCCAGCAGCTTAGCCCGACAGGGGTGGGCCGGGGAGCTGTTTTTT CASSLARQGWAGELFF
. few TRBJ1-3 TRBV7-8 TGTGCCAGCAGCCCCTTGCGCGGAAACACCATATATTTT CASSPLRGNTIYF
. . TRBJ1-4 TRBV2 TGTGCCAGCAATGTATTCGGGGGGCCTAATGAAAAACTGTTTTTT CASNVFGGPNEKLFF
TRBD2 many TRBJ2-3 TRBV30 TGTGCCTGGAGGCGGGAGGGGACTAGCACAGATACGCAGTATTTT CAWRREGTSTDTQYF
TRBD2 . TRBJ2-5 TRBV6-5 TGTGCCAGCAGTTACGTGGGCGGGGGCCAAGAGACCCAGTACTTC CASSYVGGGQETQYF
. many TRBJ1-1 TRBV2 TGTGCCAGCAGTGAACAGGGAGGTGAAGCTTTCTTT CASSEQGGEAFF
TRBD1 many TRBJ2-7 TRBV27 TGTGCCAGCAGTTTATCGGCCGGGACAGGGATTGTGGGAAGCTCCTACGAGCAGTACTTC CASSLSAGTGIVGSSYEQYF
. many TRBJ2-3 TRBV20-1 TGCAGTGCTAGCTATGCAGGCGGGTATACGCAGTATTTT CSASYAGGYTQYF
TRBD1 many TRBJ2-7 TRBV7-6 TGTGCCAGCAGCTCAGGACAGGGAGGAAACGAGCAGTACTTC CASSSGQGGNEQYF
TRBD1 many TRBJ2-1 TRBV5-1 TGCGCCAGCAAAAGGCAGGGGGCCTACAATGAGCAGTTCTTC CASKRQGAYNEQFF
TRBD2 many TRBJ2-5 TRBV7-2 TGTGCCAGCAGCTTACAAGCGGGAGAAGAGACCCAGTACTTC CASSLQAGEETQYF
. . TRBJ1-2 TRBV6-1 TGTGCCAGCAACATAGAACGATATGGCTACACCTTC CASNIERYGYTF
. many TRBJ1-1 TRBV14 TGTGCCAGCAGCCACGGGTTGAACACTGAAGCTTTCTTT CASSHGLNTEAFF
TRBD2 many TRBJ2-4 TRBV18 TGTGCCAGCTCACTCCTTGGGACTAGAGAAAACATTCAGTACTTC CASSLLGTRENIQYF
TRBD1 many TRBJ1-6 TRBV20-1 TGCAGTGCTAGAGATCAGTGGGACAGCGCTTCACCCCTCCACTTT CSARDQWDSASPLHF
TRBD1 few TRBJ2-5 TRBV11-2 TGTGCCAGCAGTTACGACAGGGTAAAGGAGACCCAGTACTTC CASSYDRVKETQYF
. many TRBJ2-1 TRBV7-2 TGTGCCAGCAGCTATCCCCTACGGAGCTACAATGAGCAGTTCTTC CASSYPLRSYNEQFF
TRBD1 many TRBJ2-4 TRBV3-1 TGTGCCAGCAGCCCCGGACAGGCCGGAGCCAAAAACATTCAGTACTTC CASSPGQAGAKNIQYF
. many TRBJ1-1 TRBV6-2/TRBV6-3 TGTGCCAGCAGTTACTTGAGGGGTCAGGGGAACACTGAAGCTTTCTTT CASSYLRGQGNTEAFF
. many TRBJ2-1 TRBV5-4 TGTGCCAGCAGCTTGAGATCGGGTTCAGAGCAGTTCTTC CASSLRSGSEQFF
. medium-sized TRBJ1-2 TRBV25-1 TGTGCCAGCAGTGATTCCGGACAGCCACCAAAATATGGCTACACCTTC CASSDSGQPPKYGYTF
. . TRBJ1-5 TRBV10-3 TGTGCCATCAGTGAGTTAAATCAGCCCCAGCATTTT CAISELNQPQHF
TRBD1 . TRBJ2-5 TRBV3-1 TGTGCCAGCAGCCACGGTTTTGGGACCGGGACAGAACTGGAGACCCAGTACTTC CASSHGFGTGTELETQYF
TRBD1 many TRBJ1-1 TRBV24-1 TGTGCCACCAGTGATTTGGGGACAGCACTGAACACTGAAGCTTTCTTT CATSDLGTALNTEAFF
. many TRBJ2-5 TRBV6-2/TRBV6-3 TGTGCCAGCAGTCAGGACCCCGGGAGACAAGAGACCCAGTACTTC CASSQDPGRQETQYF
. few TRBJ1-1 TRBV6-6 TGTGCCAGCAGTTCTCCGACAGAAAACACTGAAGCTTTCTTT CASSSPTENTEAFF
. few TRBJ2-7 TRBV7-6 TGTGCCAGCAGCCCCGGAGGCCCGAGGGGCGAGCAGTACTTC CASSPGGPRGEQYF
. many TRBJ1-1 TRBV30 TGTGCCTGGAGTGGTCGCACTGAAGCTTTCTTT CAWSGRTEAFF
. many TRBJ1-3 TRBV4-1 TGCGCCAGCAGCCAAACACTCGACGCGAGCTCTGGAAACACCATATATTTT CASSQTLDASSGNTIYF
. many TRBJ2-5 TRBV29-1 TGCAGCGTCTATCAGGAGTTCGGCTCGGAGACCCAGTACTTC CSVYQEFGSETQYF
. many TRBJ2-1 TRBV20-1 TGCAGTGCCCCCCCCGTGGTCTCCACTCGGATCAATGAGCAGTTCTTC CSAPPVVSTRINEQFF
TRBD1 . TRBJ1-2 TRBV12-3/TRBV12-4 TGTGCCAGCAGTTTGGTACGGACAGGGGGTAACTATGGCTACACCTTC CASSLVRTGGNYGYTF
TRBD2 many TRBJ2-2 TRBV5-1 TGCGCCAGCAGTTGGGGAGGGGAGATCGGGGAGCTGTTTTTT CASSWGGEIGELFF
. many TRBJ2-7 TRBV7-9 TGTGCCAGCAGCTTAGTCGAGCAGTACTTC CASSLVEQYF
. many TRBJ2-2 TRBV20-1 TGCAGTGCCCGGGGGGGACAGATAACCGGGGAGCTGTTTTTT CSARGGQITGELFF
TRBD1 . TRBJ2-4 TRBV5-4 TGTGCCAGCAGCTTGAGGACAGGGGTTGGAAACATTCAGTACTTC CASSLRTGVGNIQYF
. . TRBJ1-2 TRBV20-1 TGCAGTGCTAGGGAAAACTATGGCTACACCTTC CSARENYGYTF
. many TRBJ2-3 TRBV7-9 TGTGCCAGCATTCGAACGAGGGGGGCAGATACGCAGTATTTT CASIRTRGADTQYF
TRBD1 many TRBJ2-7 TRBV5-7 TGTGCCAGCAGCTTGGTGTGGACAGGGTACGAGCAGTACTTC CASSLVWTGYEQYF
TRBD2 . TRBJ2-7 TRBV3-1 TGTGCCAGCAGCTTCAGGACTAGCGGGTCCTACGAGCAGTACTTC CASSFRTSGSYEQYF